The next 14 T cell receptor beta chains were all read from a single sample in a study of human T cells and chemical hapten exposure. TCRdb re-called the 5' RACE reads through MiXCR, storing one row per CDR3 protein. The profile shows roughly 82,000 distinct CDR3 sequences, approximately 16% of them singletons. The template was total RNA from unfractionated whole blood. Receptors were obtained from a female donor in good health.

This clonotype has ten or more counts. The V call is TRBV5-1, the J call TRBJ2-7, with D possibly matching TRBD2 (5 bases). V was pared by 6 bases and J by 4 bases, with 8 bases between. CDR3 length: 11 residues. Germline-derived CDR1 and CDR2 are SGHRS and YFSETQ. CDR3 protein: CASKGEYEQYF. Here the CDR3 DNA reads TGCGCCAGCAAGGGAGAGTACGAGCAGTACTTC.

This clonotype was counted only a few times. The chain carries TRBV14 and TRBJ2-1; D is undetermined. CDR3 length: 14 residues. V lost 2 bases and J lost 4, with 9 bases in between. The germline V gene encodes CDR1 SGHDN and CDR2 FVKESK. CDR3 coding DNA: TGTGCCAGCAGCCAATTCAGCAGGTACAATGAGCAGTTCTTC. Protein product: CASSQFSRYNEQFF.

The chain couples TRBV20-1 to TRBJ1-4; no definite D call. Between the trimmed V and J ends, which lost 1 base and 3 bases, there was a span of 21 bases. CDR3 length equals 18 residues. Germline V gene sequence: CDR1 DFQATT, CDR2 SNEGSKA (reference sequence). CDR3 protein: CSARVHTSSGISNEKLFF. The CDR3 nucleotides are TGCAGTGCTAGAGTCCACACCTCCTCGGGAATATCTAATGAAAAACTGTTTTTT.

The V and J genes are TRBV20-1 and TRBJ2-3, with TRBD2 matching over 10 bases. There are 15 residues in the CDR3. The germline V gene has CDR1 DFQATT and CDR2 SNEGSKA (reference sequence). Trimming cost V 0 bases and J 4 bases; bases outside gene matches: 4. CDR3: CSARDERGGSDTQYF. DNA of the CDR3: TGCAGTGCTAGAGATGAGCGGGGGGGGTCAGATACGCAGTATTTT.

This clonotype was counted a few times. The genes are TRBV6-1 and TRBJ2-2; 8 bases map to TRBD1. The V gene end was trimmed by 7 bases and the J gene end by 8 bases; junction bases not matched to a gene: 9. The CDR3 sequence is 14 residues long. Germline CDR1 is MNHNS and CDR2 is SASEGT. CDR3 sequence: CASKVLQGAGELFF. DNA for the CDR3: TGTGCCAGCAAGGTTCTTCAGGGGGCGGGGGAGCTGTTTTTT.

This clonotype was found a few times. The chain uses TRBV7-2 and TRBJ1-4; TRBD1 is a possible D gene (6 bases). The germline V gene encodes CDR1 SGHTA and CDR2 FQGNSA. Trimming removed 5 bases at V and 3 bases at J, with 19 bases between. The CDR3 loop spans 17 amino acids. The CDR3 here is CASSPIFDRRANEKLFF. CDR3 in DNA: TGTGCCAGCAGCCCTATTTTCGACAGGCGGGCTAATGAAAAACTGTTTTTT.

This clonotype turned up a few times. V and J are TRBV3-1 and TRBJ1-1; 7 bases match TRBD1. This CDR3 comprises 16 residues. Germline CDR1 reads LGHDT; CDR2 reads YNNKEL (reference sequence). The V segment lost 4 bases and the J segment 3 bases; nucleotides outside the gene matches: 11. CDR3 sequence reads: CASSLRTGPFDTEAFF. CDR3 sequence (DNA): TGTGCCAGCAGCCTTAGGACAGGCCCCTTTGACACTGAAGCTTTCTTT.

The V call is TRBV6-1, the J call TRBJ1-1; the match to TRBD1 covers 9 bases. The CDR3 spans 14 residues. The V segment lost 5 bases and the J segment 3 bases; nucleotides outside the gene matches: 4. Germline V gene sequence: CDR1 MNHNS, CDR2 SASEGT. CDR3 sequence: CASSRGTGYTEAFF. The CDR3 bases are TGTGCCAGCAGTCGGGGGACAGGGTACACTGAAGCTTTCTTT.

The rearrangement links TRBV7-9 to TRBJ1-1, with TRBD1 as a possible D gene (5 bases). The germline CDR1 and CDR2 sequences are SEHNR and FQNEAQ (reference sequence). V was cut by 1 base and J by 7 bases, with 19 bases left in between. The CDR3 consists of 16 residues. The CDR3 nucleotides are TGTGCCAGCAGCTTAGAAAGGGACGGCCAAACACGTGAAGCTTTCTTT. It yields the protein CASSLERDGQTREAFF. The full variable domain, completed using reference TRBV7-9 and TRBJ1-1, is DTGVSQNPRHKITKRGQNVTFRCDPISEHNRLYWYRQTLGQGPEFLTYFQNEAQLEKSRLLSDRFSAERPKGSFSTLEIQRTEQGDSAMYLCASSLERDGQTREAFFGQGTRLTVV.

This clonotype was detected a few times. The gene calls are TRBV6-6 and TRBJ2-2, with D tentatively TRBD1 (6 bases). With 5 bases removed from V and 7 bases from J, the gap between germline ends came to 23 bases. CDR3 length: 17 residues. Germline CDR1 and CDR2: MNHNY and SVGAGI (reference sequence). CDR3 in amino acids: CASSPRLDSAGVGELFF. DNA of the CDR3: TGTGCCAGCAGTCCTCGGCTCGATTCGGCAGGGGTCGGGGAGCTGTTTTTT.

The genes are TRBV12-3 or TRBV12-4 and TRBJ2-1; D may be TRBD2 (5 bases). Trimming stripped 6 bases from V and 3 bases from J, with 12 bases between. This CDR3 contains 14 residues. CDR3: CASSATRNYNEQFF. The CDR3 DNA sequence: TGTGCCAGCAGCGCTACTAGAAACTACAATGAGCAGTTCTTC.

The chain recombines TRBV12-3 or TRBV12-4 with TRBJ1-4; the D is unclear. Trimming removed 3 bases from V and 4 bases from J, with 6 bases in between. CDR3 length: 13 amino acids. CDR3 coding DNA: TGTGCCAGCAGTTTGAGGTTTAATGAAAAACTGTTTTTT. Amino acids: CASSLRFNEKLFF.

V usage is TRBV5-1 and J usage is TRBJ1-5; D perhaps matches TRBD1 (6 bases). Germline-derived CDR1 and CDR2 are SGHRS and YFSETQ. Trimming took 4 bases from V and 3 from J, leaving 14 bases between them. There are 15 residues in the CDR3. The CDR3 DNA reads as TGCGCCAGCAGCCCGGAGACAGGCATCAATCAGCCCCAGCATTTT. Translating it yields CASSPETGINQPQHF.

This chain uses TRBV20-1 with TRBJ1-4, with 8 bases fitting TRBD1. From germline, CDR1 is DFQATT and CDR2 SNEGSKA (reference sequence). Trimming at V came to 3 bases and at J to 5 bases, leaving 8 bases not matched to a gene. CDR3 length: 15 amino acids. The CDR3 sequence: CSARGFRGQNEKLFF. CDR3 DNA: TGCAGTGCTAGGGGGTTCAGGGGGCAGAATGAAAAACTGTTTTTT.